One sample yielded the 3 T cell receptor beta chains listed below, sequenced in a study of T cells in Graves' hyperthyroidism and ophthalmopathy. Amplification targeted TCR beta CDR3 regions from RNA transcripts. The HTBI primer set served for first-round RT-PCR of the TCR CDR3. TCRdb called the multiplex PCR reads again in MiXCR, with one record for every CDR3 protein. The data show under 400,000 distinct CDR3 sequences, with roughly 15% seen just once and roughly a fifth held by the top ten. Sequencing input: blood. The receptors derive from a woman aged 55-70 years with Graves' ophthalmopathy.

This clonotype was seen repeatedly, ten times or more. The chain uses TRBV20-1 and TRBJ1-1, with D possibly being TRBD1 (6 bases). V lost 6 bases and J 0 bases, leaving 17 bases between the germline ends. Germline V gives CDR1 DFQATT, CDR2 SNEGSKA (reference sequence). The CDR3 is made up of 15 amino acids. In DNA form, the CDR3 reads TGCAGTGCGAAAGGACAGAATTACATGAACACTGAAGCTTTCTTT. Protein product: CSAKGQNYMNTEAFF.

This clonotype was observed a handful of times. This chain joins TRBV5-4 and TRBJ1-6, with D possibly being TRBD1 (5 bases). In germline, CDR1 is SGHNT, CDR2 YYREEE (reference sequence). The CDR3 contains 19 residues. V lost 1 base and J lost 1, with 18 bases in between. The CDR3 sequence: CASSLWGRDLLSYNSPLHF. CDR3 nucleotides: TGTGCCAGCAGCTTGTGGGGCCGGGACCTCCTTTCCTATAATTCACCCCTCCACTTT.

This clonotype was observed many times. V gene TRBV28 combines with J gene TRBJ1-2; D possibly corresponds to TRBD1 (6 bases). The CDR3 runs to 13 residues. Trimming left V 6 bases short and J 4 bases short, with 12 bases between. Germline V gene lookup returns CDR1 MDHEN and CDR2 SYDVKM. The CDR3 spells CASRRTGSYGYTF. The CDR3 DNA is TGTGCCAGCAGACGTACAGGGTCCTATGGCTACACCTTC.